This T cell receptor (beta chain) came from a study of human T cells and chemical hapten exposure. Across the whole study: Largely, small differences in pooled library volume made per-sample TCR yields vary. Study observations and caveats: Those TCRs sitting above 1 in 1000 frequency stayed the same with DPC sensitization.

This clonotype was observed a handful of times. What it binds is not known. The library tagged each cDNA molecule with unique molecular identifiers. Per the study methods: From around 20,000 to 690,000 TCRs were found per sample, with a median of around 96,000. TCRdb re-called the 5' RACE reads with MiXCR, one entry per CDR3 protein. The V and J calls, along with clone size, are taken from TCRdb and not from the paper's own processing. The table has roughly 82,000 distinct CDR3 sequences, around 15% seen once. The authors extracted total RNA from unfractionated whole blood. This CDR3 has 15 residues. V dropped 0 bases and J dropped 4 bases, with 12 bases sitting between them. The germline V gene has CDR1 LNHNV and CDR2 YYDKDF (reference sequence).

The sequence was collected from a female donor in good health. The rearrangement uses TRBV15 and TRBJ1-1; TRBD1 might be the D (5 bases). The CDR3 reads CATSRDPGLGTEAFF. In DNA, the CDR3 is TGTGCCACCAGCAGAGATCCAGGGCTGGGCACTGAAGCTTTCTTT.